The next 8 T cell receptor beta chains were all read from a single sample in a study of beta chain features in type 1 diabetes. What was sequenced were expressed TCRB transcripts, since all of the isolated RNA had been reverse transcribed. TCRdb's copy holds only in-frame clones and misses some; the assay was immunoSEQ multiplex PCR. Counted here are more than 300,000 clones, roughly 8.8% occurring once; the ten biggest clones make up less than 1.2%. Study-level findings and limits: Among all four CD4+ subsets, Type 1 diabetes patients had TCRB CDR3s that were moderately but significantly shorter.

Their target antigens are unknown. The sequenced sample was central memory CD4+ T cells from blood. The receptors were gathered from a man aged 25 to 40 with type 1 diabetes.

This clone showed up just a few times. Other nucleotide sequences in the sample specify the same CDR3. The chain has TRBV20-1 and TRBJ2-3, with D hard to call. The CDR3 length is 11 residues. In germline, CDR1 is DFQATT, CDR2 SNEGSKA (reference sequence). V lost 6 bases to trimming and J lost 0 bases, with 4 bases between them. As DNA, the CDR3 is TGCAGTGCAATTAGCACAGATACGCAGTATTTT. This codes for CSAISTDTQYF.

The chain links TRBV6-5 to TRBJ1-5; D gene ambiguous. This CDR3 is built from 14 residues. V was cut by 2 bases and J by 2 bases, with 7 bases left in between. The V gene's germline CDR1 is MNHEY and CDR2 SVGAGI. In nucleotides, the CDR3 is TGTGCCAGCAGTTACGACAAAGGCAATCAGCCCCAGCATTTT. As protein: CASSYDKGNQPQHF.

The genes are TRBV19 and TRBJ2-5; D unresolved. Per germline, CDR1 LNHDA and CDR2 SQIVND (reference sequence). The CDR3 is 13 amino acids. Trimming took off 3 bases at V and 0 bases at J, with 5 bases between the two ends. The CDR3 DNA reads TGTGCCAGTAGTATCAGGTACCAAGAGACCCAGTACTTC. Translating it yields CASSIRYQETQYF. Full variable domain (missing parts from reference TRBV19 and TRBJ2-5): DGGITQSPKYLFRKEGQNVTLSCEQNLNHDAMYWYRQDPGQGLRLIYYSQIVNDFQKGDIAEGYSVSREKKESFPLTVTSAQKNPTAFYLCASSIRYQETQYFGPGTRLLVL.

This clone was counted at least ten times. The CDR3 loop reads CASSASGVNTIYF. The CDR3 DNA is TGTGCCAGCAGTGCATCCGGGGTAAACACCATATATTTT. The J gene is TRBJ1-3, the V gene TRBV25-1; no firm D call. Per germline, CDR1 MGHDK and CDR2 SYGVNS. There are 13 residues in the CDR3. V gave up 4 bases and J gave up 6 bases, with 10 bases separating them. Using reference TRBV25-1 and TRBJ1-3 for the parts outside the CDR3, the full variable domain is EADIYQTPRYLVIGTGKKITLECSQTMGHDKMYWYQQDPGMELHLIHYSYGVNSTEKGDLSSESTVSRIRTEHFPLTLESARPSHTSQYLCASSASGVNTIYFGEGSWLTVV.

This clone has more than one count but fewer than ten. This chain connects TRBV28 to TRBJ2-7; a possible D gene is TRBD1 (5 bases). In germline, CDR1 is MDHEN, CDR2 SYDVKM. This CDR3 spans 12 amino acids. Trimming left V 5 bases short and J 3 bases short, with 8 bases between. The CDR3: CASSRQNYEQYF. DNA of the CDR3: TGTGCCAGCAGTCGACAGAACTACGAGCAGTACTTC.

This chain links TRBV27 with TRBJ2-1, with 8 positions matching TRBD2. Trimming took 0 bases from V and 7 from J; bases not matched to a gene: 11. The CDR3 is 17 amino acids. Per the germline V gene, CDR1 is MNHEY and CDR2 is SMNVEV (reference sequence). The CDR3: CASSLSSRSGGGNEQFF. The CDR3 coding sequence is TGTGCCAGCAGTTTATCTTCTAGAAGCGGGGGAGGAAATGAGCAGTTCTTC.

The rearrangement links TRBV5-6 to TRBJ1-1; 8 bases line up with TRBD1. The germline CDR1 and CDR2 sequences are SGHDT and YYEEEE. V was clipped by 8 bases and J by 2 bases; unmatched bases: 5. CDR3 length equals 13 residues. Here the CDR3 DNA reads TGTGCCAGTACCGGGACAGGAAACACTGAAGCTTTCTTT. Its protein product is CASTGTGNTEAFF.

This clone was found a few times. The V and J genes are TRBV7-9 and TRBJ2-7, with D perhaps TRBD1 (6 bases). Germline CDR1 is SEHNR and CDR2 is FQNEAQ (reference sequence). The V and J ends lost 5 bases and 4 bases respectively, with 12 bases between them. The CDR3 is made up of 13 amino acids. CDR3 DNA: TGTGCCAGCAGCCGGACAGAGAGATACGAGCAGTACTTC. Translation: CASSRTERYEQYF.